Described below is a single T cell receptor beta chain sequence and its context. Its antigen remains unidentified. Enrolled prospectively were adult allogeneic hematopoietic cell transplant recipients whose graft-versus-host disease was steroid-refractory. Median post-mortem interval was roughly 9.5 hours for GI, liver, skin and lymphoid tissues. The data derive from a study of tissue T cells after allogeneic stem cell transplantation. Study-wide results and limits: Sampling depth was limited, and the cohort was small and clinically varied. Shared clones across patients were few; motif clustering revealed tissue-specific shared signatures.

CDR3 sequences, V/J genes, frequencies and template counts came from survey-depth TCRbeta sequencing. The method was immunoSEQ multiplex PCR; TCRdb's version includes in-frame clones alone and lacks a portion of them. Of around 3,000 clones listed, roughly 60% were seen once; the top ten hold 15% to 20%. There are 14 residues in the CDR3. Germline trimming cut 4 bases from V and 3 bases from J; bases unmatched to any gene: 3. Germline V lookup: CDR1 LGHNA, CDR2 YNFKEQ. This clonotype was obtained from a male patient aged 60 or older with steroid-refractory graft-versus-host disease after an allogeneic stem cell transplant. Some T cells may possibly be graft donor cells. The material was ascending colon tissue, obtained at autopsy. V and J are TRBV4-2 and TRBJ2-7; 10 bases fit TRBD1. CDR3 bases: TGTGCCAGCAGCCGCGGGACAGGGGTCTACGAGCAGTACTTC. Translation: CASSRGTGVYEQYF.